This TCR beta chain was obtained from a study of PD-1 blockade in classical Hodgkin lymphoma (dated by TCRdb to 2020 to 2022). Looking at the study overall: Nivolumab dosing was 3 mg/kg intravenously every 2 weeks, continuing until either disease progression or unacceptable toxicity. A peripheral blood immune signature of response to PD-1 blockade in classical Hodgkin lymphoma was defined using TCR beta sequencing and CyTOF. General findings and caveats noted by the study authors: Diversity was lower in patients who began nivolumab less than 1 year after ASCT, so these patients were left out of later analyses to avoid confounding by immune reconstitution. The study covered only a single clinical trial cohort, and the causes of the repertoire differences, possibly disease activity or prior therapy, were still not defined. Baseline TCR diversity was reported to be lower in newly diagnosed patients than in healthy donors and to be lower still in relapsed/refractory patients. By C4D1, a significant rise was seen in CD4+ TCR diversity but not in CD8+ TCR diversity (p=0.0027 vs p=0.16), and the rise was most apparent among complete responders (p=0.02). Trial patients achieving complete response had baseline diversity similar to newly diagnosed patients, whereas partial responders and progressors had significantly lower diversity.

Genomic DNA was extracted with the Qiagen DNeasy kit from unsorted PBMCs and from negatively selected CD4+ and CD8+ fractions. Amplification of TCR beta CDR3 regions was done by immunoSEQ multiplex PCR with primers that anneal to V and J segments. A synthetic immune receptor repertoire was used to minimize amplification bias, and remaining bias was computationally removed after sequencing. Concerning the study's data processing: Repertoire diversity was quantified as the Shannon entropy index using custom Python scripts. Unsorted, CD4+ and CD8+ repertoires were analyzed separately, except for combined analyses in which CD4+ and CD8+ sequences were merged in silico. A clone counted as expanded when the clone's frequency after treatment rose at least 2-fold relative to C1D1, and clones undetected at baseline were given a pseudocount of 0.5. Singleton clones were defined as clones with 0 or 1 copy at C1D1, and non-singleton clones were defined as clones with 2 or more copies. By matching protein sequences in sorted samples from the same patient, clones expanded in unsorted samples were annotated as CD4+, CD8+ or unknown. Wilcoxon tests on paired samples were used to test diversity changes from C1D1 to C4D1. Entries here come from immuneACCESS through TCRdb and include only in-frame sequences with V and J called. Some clones fail to appear in such tables; in the studies checked, an unresolved V gene covers under half of the shortfall, and the cause of the remainder is unknown. Clonal size and the V and J genes are those of that table, whereas D and trimming came from the DNA. For this sample there are about 21,000 clones; 84% appear just once. About 7% of the sample comes from the top ten.

What this sample's time point label stands for: cycle 4 day 1 (C4D1), after more than 5 weeks of nivolumab. Every trial patient had relapsed following autologous stem cell transplantation, and prior brentuximab vedotin exposure was what differed among cohorts A, B and C. CD8+ T cells were purified from thawed PBMCs by magnetic negative selection with a Miltenyi CD8+ T cell isolation kit. The trial cohort was composed of about 54 patients with relapsed/refractory classical Hodgkin lymphoma, for whom complete response, partial response or progressive disease was recorded as best overall response. In the multi-cohort phase II CheckMate 205 trial, trial patients received single-agent nivolumab. An independent review committee assessed best overall response using the 2007 International Working Group response criteria. Trial PBMCs were collected immediately before nivolumab initiation (C1D1) and during therapy at cycle 2 day 1 and cycle 4 day 1. After peripheral blood was drawn into 8 mL Vacutainer Cell Preparation Tubes, PBMCs were isolated by centrifugation and then cryopreserved. Purified CD4+ and CD8+ fractions were prepared only for cases where an additional PBMC sample was available. Magnetically labelled cells were removed on LS columns in a quadroMACS separator, and the flow-through was collected as the purified fraction.

With respect to this clone: The target of this receptor is not known. The sample holds no much larger clone one base away, and base qualities are not on file.

V ends up 2 bases short and J 4 bases short, with an unmatched junction base count of 4. The CDR3, from cysteine to phenylalanine, totals 14 residues. Kept here is only the CDR3 DNA, which spans 42 bases and is read in frame from base 1. Taken from the germline V gene, the CDR1 and CDR2 loops are LGHNA and YSLEER. The chain was built from TRBV4-3 and TRBJ1-1; 7 central bases correspond to TRBD1. Sequenced material: CD8+ T cells from blood, taken before the fourth cycle of nivolumab. This TCR was recovered from a human donor with classical Hodgkin lymphoma. The sequenced DNA is TGCGCCAGCAGCCAAACTACAGGGGCCACTGAAGCTTTCTTT. This is translated as CASSQTTGATEAFF.